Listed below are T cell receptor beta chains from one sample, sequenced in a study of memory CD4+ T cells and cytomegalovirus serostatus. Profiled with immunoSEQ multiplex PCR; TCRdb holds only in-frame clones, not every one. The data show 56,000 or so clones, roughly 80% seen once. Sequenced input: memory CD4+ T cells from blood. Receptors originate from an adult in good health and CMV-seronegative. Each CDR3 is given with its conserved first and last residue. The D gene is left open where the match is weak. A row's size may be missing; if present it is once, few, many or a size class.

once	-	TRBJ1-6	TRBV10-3	TGTGCCATCAGTGACACCAGACAGGCGAATTCACCCCTCCACTTT	CAISDTRQANSPLHF
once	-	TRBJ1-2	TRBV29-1	TGCAGCGCAGTACAGGGAGCTAACTATGGCTACACCTTC	CSAVQGANYGYTF
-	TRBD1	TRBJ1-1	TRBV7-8	TGTGCCAGCAGCCCGCGGACAGGGAACACTGAAGCTTTCTTT	CASSPRTGNTEAFF
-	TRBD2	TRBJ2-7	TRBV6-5	TGTGCCAGCAGTTCTCTAGCGGGGAAGAGCTCCTACGAGCAGTACTTC	CASSSLAGKSSYEQYF
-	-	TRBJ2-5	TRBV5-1	TGCGCCAGCAGCTTGGAAATCCGACGGCGGGACAGACAAGAGACCCAGTACTTC	CASSLEIRRRDRQETQYF
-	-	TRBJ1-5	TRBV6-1	TGTGCCAGCAGTGAAACAGCATATAGCAATCAGCCCCAGCATTTT	CASSETAYSNQPQHF
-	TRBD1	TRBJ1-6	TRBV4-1	TGCGCCAGCAGCCAAGGACAGGGGGCATGGAATTCACCCCTCCACTTT	CASSQGQGAWNSPLHF
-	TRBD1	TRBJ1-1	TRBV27	TGTGCCAGCAGTTGGGACAGAGGGGGAACTGAAGCTTTCTTT	CASSWDRGGTEAFF
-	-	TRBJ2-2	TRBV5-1	TGCGCCAGCAGCTTGGTGTCAGGGAGAGCGAACACCGGGGAGCTGTTTTTT	CASSLVSGRANTGELFF
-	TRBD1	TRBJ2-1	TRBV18	TGTGCCAGCTCAAAACAGGGGTCCTCCTACAATGAGCAGTTCTTC	CASSKQGSSYNEQFF
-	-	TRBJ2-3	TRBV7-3	TGTGCCAGCAGCTTATCCAGGGTAACAGATACGCAGTATTTT	CASSLSRVTDTQYF
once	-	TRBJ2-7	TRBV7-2	TGTGCCAGCAGCTTAGGCTGGGACGGATCCTACGAGCAGTACTTC	CASSLGWDGSYEQYF
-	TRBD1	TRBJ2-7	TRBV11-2	TGTGCCAGCAGCTTTGACAGGGGCTACGAGCAGTACTTC	CASSFDRGYEQYF
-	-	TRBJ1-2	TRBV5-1	TGCGCCAGCAGCCCCTCGGGCCTCCGGGGCTATGGCTACACCTTC	CASSPSGLRGYGYTF
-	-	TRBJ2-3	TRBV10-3	TGTGCCATAAGGGCGGGGAGCACAGATACGCAGTATTTT	CAIRAGSTDTQYF
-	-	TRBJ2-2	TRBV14	TGTGCCAGCAGCCAAGTGGTCGGGGCCTCCGGGGAGCTGTTTTTT	CASSQVVGASGELFF
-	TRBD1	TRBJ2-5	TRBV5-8	TGTGCCAGCAGCTTGGCGGGACAGGGGGAGACCCAGTACTTC	CASSLAGQGETQYF
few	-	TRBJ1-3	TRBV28	TGTGCCAGCAGTCCTCCGACCGCTAACTCTGGAAACACCATATATTTT	CASSPPTANSGNTIYF
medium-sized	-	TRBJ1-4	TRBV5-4	TGTGCCAGCAGCAAAACGGGGGAAACTAATGAAAAACTGTTTTTT	CASSKTGETNEKLFF
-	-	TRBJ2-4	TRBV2	TGTGCCAGCAGTGACGGCAGCGACATTCAGTACTTC	CASSDGSDIQYF
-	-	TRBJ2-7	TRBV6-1	TGTGCCAGCAGCTCCGGGCACTTAGGCGAGCAGTACTTC	CASSSGHLGEQYF
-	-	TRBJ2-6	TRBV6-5	TGTGCCAGCAGTCCCCTGGGGCCTGGGGCCAACGTCCTGACTTTC	CASSPLGPGANVLTF
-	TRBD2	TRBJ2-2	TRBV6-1	TGTGCCAGCTTTCTGGGACTAGCGGGGCCCGGGGAGCTGTTTTTT	CASFLGLAGPGELFF
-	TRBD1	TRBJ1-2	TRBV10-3	TGTGCCATCAGTGATCGAGGGACAGGGGGCGATGGCTACACCTTC	CAISDRGTGGDGYTF
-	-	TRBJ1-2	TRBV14	TGTGCCAGCAGCCAAATGTCCGGGGCCTATGGCTACACCTTC	CASSQMSGAYGYTF
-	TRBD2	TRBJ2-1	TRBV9	TGTGCCAGCAGCGTTACTAGCGGGGTGGGCAATGAGCAGTTCTTC	CASSVTSGVGNEQFF
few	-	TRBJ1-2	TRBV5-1	TGCGCCAGCAGCGGAGGGACGGGAGGTAGGCATGGCTACACCTTC	CASSGGTGGRHGYTF
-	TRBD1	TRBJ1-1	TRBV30	TGTGCCTGGAGTCCCGACAGGGCCACTGAAGCTTTCTTT	CAWSPDRATEAFF
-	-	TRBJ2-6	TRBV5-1	TGCGCCAGCGGGGGCGCCAACTCTGGGGCCAACGTCCTGACTTTC	CASGGANSGANVLTF
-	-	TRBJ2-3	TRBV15	TGTGCCACCAGCAGAACAAACAGGGGCACAGATACGCAGTATTTT	CATSRTNRGTDTQYF
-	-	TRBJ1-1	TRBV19	TGTGCCAGTAGATGGGAGGGAGAAGCTTTCTTT	CASRWEGEAFF
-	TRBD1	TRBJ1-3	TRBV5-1	TGCGCCAGCAGCTCACAGACAGGGACGAGTGGAAACACCATATATTTT	CASSSQTGTSGNTIYF
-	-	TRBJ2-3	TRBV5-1	TGCGCCAGCAGCTTGGACAGGGGCACAGATACGCAGTATTTT	CASSLDRGTDTQYF
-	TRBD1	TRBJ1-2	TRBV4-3	TGCGCCAGCAGCCAGTTTCCGGGACAGGAGGGTGGCTACACCTTC	CASSQFPGQEGGYTF
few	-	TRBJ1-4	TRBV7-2	TGTGCCAGCAGCACCGGGATGGGGCCAGTTAATGAAAAACTGTTTTTT	CASSTGMGPVNEKLFF
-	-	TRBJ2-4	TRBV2	TGTGCCAGCAGCGACCCGCCGTTAGCCAAAAACATTCAGTACTTC	CASSDPPLAKNIQYF
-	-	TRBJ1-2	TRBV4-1	TGCGCCAGCAGCCAAGAGGGGGGATATGGCTACACCTTC	CASSQEGGYGYTF
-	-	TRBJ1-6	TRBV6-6	TGTGCCAGCAGAGAGAGTTATAATTCACCCCTCCACTTT	CASRESYNSPLHF
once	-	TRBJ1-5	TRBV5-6	TGTGCCAGCAACACATTCCGGGGATGGAAGAGCAATCAGCCCCAGCATTTT	CASNTFRGWKSNQPQHF
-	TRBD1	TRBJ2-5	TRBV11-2	TGTGCCAGCAGCCTCGGACAGGGGGGAGAGACCCAGTACTTC	CASSLGQGGETQYF
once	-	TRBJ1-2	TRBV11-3	TGTGCCAGCAGCTTAGCTTGGGGGTATGTACGGCTAGCTAACTATGGCTACACCTTC	CASSLAWGYVRLANYGYTF
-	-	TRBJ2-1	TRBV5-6	TGTGCCAGCAGCTTAACGGGATTCTACAATGAGCAGTTCTTC	CASSLTGFYNEQFF
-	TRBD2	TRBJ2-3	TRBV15	TGTGCCACCAGCAGAGAGGACGGGGGGAAGGCAGATACGCAGTATTTT	CATSREDGGKADTQYF
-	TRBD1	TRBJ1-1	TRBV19	TGTGCCAGTAGTATCGTGCCGGGACAGCGAGGGGACACTGAAGCTTTCTTT	CASSIVPGQRGDTEAFF
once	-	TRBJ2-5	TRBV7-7	TGTGCTAGCAGTCCCTCTAGGACGGGCCAAGAGACCCAGTACTTC	CASSPSRTGQETQYF
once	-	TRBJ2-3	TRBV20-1	TGCAGTGCCAGACCGGACAATACGCAGTATTTT	CSARPDNTQYF
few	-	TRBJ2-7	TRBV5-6	TGTGCCAGCAGCTTGCCCGCCGGCGAGCAGTACTTC	CASSLPAGEQYF
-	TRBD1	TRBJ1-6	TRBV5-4	TGTGCCAGCAGCGAGGGGACAGGGATTAATTCACCCCTCCACTTT	CASSEGTGINSPLHF
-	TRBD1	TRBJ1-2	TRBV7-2	TGTGCCAGCAGCTCCGGGACAGGGGACGGAGGCTACACCTTC	CASSSGTGDGGYTF
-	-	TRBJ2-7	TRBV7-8	TGTGCCAGCAGCCCGGGGACCTTGTCCTACGAGCAGTACTTC	CASSPGTLSYEQYF
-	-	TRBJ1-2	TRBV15	TGTGCCACCAGCAGACAGGCGGGTGGCTACACCTTC	CATSRQAGGYTF
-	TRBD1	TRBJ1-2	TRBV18	TGTGCCAGCTCGCCCTCAGGGGGCGCGGATGGCTACACCTTC	CASSPSGGADGYTF
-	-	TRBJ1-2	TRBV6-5	TGTGCCAGCAGTTACGCAGGGTATGGCTACACCTTC	CASSYAGYGYTF
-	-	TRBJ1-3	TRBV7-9	TGTGCCAGCAGCTTAGGTGGGGGCTCTGGAAACACCATATATTTT	CASSLGGGSGNTIYF
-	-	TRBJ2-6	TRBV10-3	TGTGCCAGCCACAGGGATTCCATCTCTGGGGCCAACGTCCTGACTTTC	CASHRDSISGANVLTF
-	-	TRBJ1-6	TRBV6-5	TGTGCCAGCAGCCTCGAGGGTTCACCCCTCCACTTT	CASSLEGSPLHF
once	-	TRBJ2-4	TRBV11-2	TGTGCCAGCAGCTTAGAGGTCTCTTTTTCTAACCAAAACATTCAGTACTTC	CASSLEVSFSNQNIQYF
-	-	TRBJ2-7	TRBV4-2	TGTGCCAGCAGCCGAGAGGACCGTTCCTCCTACGAGCAGTACTTC	CASSREDRSSYEQYF
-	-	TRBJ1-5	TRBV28	TGTGCCAGCAGTTTAGGGGGGAGCGGCAATCAGCCCCAGCATTTT	CASSLGGSGNQPQHF